Below, 19 T cell receptor beta chains from the same sample are listed, as sequenced in a study of blood T cells in healthy people across ages. A sample-barcoded 5' primer and a J-beta primer mix were used in a second PCR of roughly 7 to 12 cycles. TCRdb reprocessed the 5' RACE reads via MiXCR and lists one record per CDR3 protein. The sample lists fewer than 1,000,000 distinct CDR3 sequences; around two fifths were seen once. Sequenced sample: blood. These receptors originate from a man aged 60-69 years in good health.

This clonotype was counted between two and nine times. This chain joins TRBV29-1 and TRBJ1-4, with 11 bases lining up with TRBD1. The CDR3 spans 14 residues. J gave up 3 bases and V 7 bases, and 4 bases lay outside the gene matches. CDR1 and CDR2 from the germline V gene are SQVTM and ANQGSEA. In DNA form, the CDR3 reads TGCAGCGCTGGACAGGGGGCGGCTAATGAAAAACTGTTTTTT. Translated: CSAGQGAANEKLFF. Using reference TRBV29-1 and TRBJ1-4 for the parts outside the CDR3, the full variable domain is SAVISQKPSRDICQRGTSLTIQCQVDSQVTMMFWYRQQPGQSLTLIATANQGSEATYESGFVIDKFPISRPNLTFSTLTVSNMSPEDSSIYLCSAGQGAANEKLFFGSGTQLSVL.

In its sample, this clonotype was seen once. The chain links TRBV5-1 to TRBJ2-1; 8 bases are shared with TRBD1. In germline, CDR1 is SGHRS, CDR2 YFSETQ. CDR3 size: 16 residues. The junction had 8 bases not matched to a gene; V was cut back by 0 bases and J by 6 bases. The CDR3 sequence: CASSLGGQAGPNEQFF. CDR3 nucleotide sequence: TGCGCCAGCAGCTTGGGGGGACAGGCGGGGCCCAATGAGCAGTTCTTC.

The chain joins TRBV15 to TRBJ2-2, with 8 positions matching TRBD2. The length of the CDR3 is 17 residues. Germline CDR1 and CDR2: LNHNV and YYDKDF (reference sequence). Trimming took 1 base from V and 2 from J; bases not matched to a gene: 6. CDR3: CATSRAAGLENTGELFF. CDR3 DNA: TGTGCCACCAGCAGAGCAGCGGGACTAGAAAACACCGGGGAGCTGTTTTTT. Variable domain in full (rest from reference TRBV15 and TRBJ2-2): DAMVIQNPRYQVTQFGKPVTLSCSQTLNHNVMYWYQQKSSQAPKLLFHYYDKDFNNEADTPDNFQSRRPNTSFCFLDIRSPGLGDTAMYLCATSRAAGLENTGELFFGEGSRLTVL.

The chain joins TRBV7-2 to TRBJ2-2, with no clear D. CDR1 and CDR2 (germline): SGHTA, FQGNSA. The CDR3 contains 12 residues. Deletions cut 0 bases from V and 7 bases from J, with 3 bases between. The CDR3 loop reads CASSLAVGELFF. In DNA, the CDR3 is TGTGCCAGCAGCTTAGCGGTCGGGGAGCTGTTTTTT.

This clonotype appeared many times. V usage is TRBV29-1 and J usage is TRBJ1-2; D not resolved. Germline loops: CDR1 SQVTM, CDR2 ANQGSEA. V shed 2 bases and J shed 8 bases, with 12 bases lying between them. This CDR3 spans 12 amino acids. The CDR3 region is CSVENRAGGYTF. In DNA form, the CDR3 reads TGCAGCGTTGAAAATAGGGCTGGCGGCTACACCTTC.

This rearrangement joins TRBV6-5 to TRBJ2-7; weak D call: TRBD2 (7 bases). The ends were cut back, 0 bases at V and 5 bases at J, with 14 bases in the middle. This CDR3 has 15 residues. Germline CDR1 reads MNHEY; CDR2 reads SVGAGI. In DNA form, the CDR3 reads TGTGCCAGCAGTTACTCGAAATGGGGGGGCCACGAGCAGTACTTC. Protein sequence: CASSYSKWGGHEQYF.

On this clonotype: An end of the junction does not agree with germline; a read error may underlie this. The chain has TRBV7-2 and TRBJ2-1; 9 nucleotides match TRBD2. Germline CDR1 reads SGHTA; CDR2 reads FQGNSA. CDR3 length: 11 amino acids. The CDR3 loop is CASSTKAGGFF. The CDR3, as DNA: TGTGCCAGCAGCACAAAAGCGGGGGGCTTTTTC.

The chain links TRBV20-1 to TRBJ1-5; 7 positions match TRBD1. CDR3 size: 18 residues. Trimming at V came to 0 bases and at J to 0 bases, leaving 11 bases not matched to a gene. CDR1 DFQATT and CDR2 SNEGSKA come from the germline V gene (reference sequence). The CDR3 nucleotides are TGCAGTGCTAGAGAAAGGTTGGGGACAGCTTATAGCAATCAGCCCCAGCATTTT. As protein: CSARERLGTAYSNQPQHF.

A word on this clonotype: The junction departs from the called germline gene at one end, perhaps through a read error. The gene calls are TRBV5-1 and TRBJ1-6; D gene uncertain. The CDR3 spans 18 residues. Germline-derived CDR1 and CDR2 are SGHRS and YFSETQ. In DNA form, the CDR3 reads TGCGCCAGCAGCTTATCTGGGTTCACGAGCTCCCATAATTCACCCCTCCACTTT. This gives the protein CASSLSGFTSSHNSPLHF.

The chain employs TRBV7-2 and TRBJ2-2, with 10 bases aligning to TRBD2. Germline CDR1 SGHTA, CDR2 FQGNSA. The V and J ends lost 2 bases and 5 bases, in that order; junction bases with no gene match: 5. The CDR3 spans 16 residues. For the CDR3, the DNA is TGTGCCAGCAGCTTATCCCCGGGACTAGCGACCGGGGAGCTGTTTTTT. It is translated as CASSLSPGLATGELFF.

The chain uses TRBV9 and TRBJ1-2, with D tentatively TRBD1 (6 bases). The CDR3 is made up of 15 amino acids. The V gene lost 3 bases and the J gene lost 4 bases, with 16 bases spanning the gap. The germline V gene encodes CDR1 SGDLS and CDR2 YYNGEE. The DNA of the CDR3 is TGTGCCAGCAGCGCCGGGGGCGGCGGTCTCTATGGCTACACCTTC. Protein: CASSAGGGGLYGYTF.

The gene calls are TRBV28 and TRBJ1-2; D uncertain. Germline assignment: CDR1 MDHEN and CDR2 SYDVKM. V lost 5 bases and J lost 3, with 16 bases in between. CDR3 size: 15 residues. The chain's CDR3 is CASSTTSRTDYGYTF. The CDR3 bases are TGTGCCAGCAGTACCACGTCCAGGACCGACTATGGCTACACCTTC.

Here the CDR3 DNA reads TGTGCCAGCAGCCAAGTAACGGGGACAGGGATGGCGTCAGATACGCAGTATTTT. Amino acid sequence: CASSQVTGTGMASDTQYF. The rearrangement joins TRBV3-1 to TRBJ2-3, with 9 bases matching TRBD1. Germline V gives CDR1 LGHDT, CDR2 YNNKEL (reference sequence). With V trimmed by 1 base and J by 4 bases, 12 bases remained unmatched. This CDR3 comprises 18 residues.

The CDR3: CASSVRHPTDTQYF. CDR3 nucleotide sequence: TGTGCCAGCAGCGTCAGGCACCCCACAGATACGCAGTATTTT. The chain uses TRBV9 and TRBJ2-3, with no clear D. In germline, CDR1 is SGDLS, CDR2 YYNGEE. V lost 2 bases and J lost 2, with 9 bases in between. The CDR3 is 14 residues long.

This sequence joins TRBV12-3 or TRBV12-4 and TRBJ2-5; maybe TRBD2 (6 bases). Deletions cut 2 bases from V and 5 bases from J, with 12 bases between. This CDR3 has 14 residues. The CDR3 spells CASSLSVADETQYF. The CDR3 region has the DNA TGTGCCAGCAGTTTATCGGTAGCGGATGAGACCCAGTACTTC.

This clonotype has just a few counts. This chain joins TRBV20-1 and TRBJ2-1, with D unresolved. V lost 3 bases and J 2 bases, leaving 11 bases between the germline ends. CDR1 is DFQATT and CDR2 is SNEGSKA in the germline V gene (reference sequence). The CDR3 contains 14 residues. CDR3 sequence (DNA): TGCAGTGCTAGGGGAAGGGCGGCCTACAATGAGCAGTTCTTC. Translated, it gives CSARGRAAYNEQFF.

The chain carries TRBV18 and TRBJ2-5; D might be TRBD1 or TRBD2, each matching 5 bases. The CDR3 sequence is 13 residues long. Germline loops: CDR1 KGHSH, CDR2 LQKENI. The V end was cut by 4 bases, the J end by 3 bases, with 9 bases between. The CDR3 DNA sequence: TGTGCCAGCTCACGGGGGTATGAAGAGACCCAGTACTTC. The encoded protein is CASSRGYEETQYF.

This clonotype showed up just a few times. The V gene is TRBV12-3 or TRBV12-4, the J gene TRBJ2-7; possibly TRBD1 for D (6 bases). V was pared by 4 bases and J by 3 bases, with 16 bases between. The CDR3 runs 15 residues. The DNA of the CDR3 is TGTGCCAGCAGTTCTGTCCGGGACAACCGCTACGAGCAGTACTTC. Encoded protein: CASSSVRDNRYEQYF.

This clonotype was seen only a few times. J is TRBJ2-7 and V is TRBV28; TRBD1 matches at 7 bases. The germline CDR1 and CDR2 sequences are MDHEN and SYDVKM. This CDR3 spans 15 amino acids. The ends lost 1 base at V and 3 bases at J; junction bases unmatched: 6. CDR3 DNA: TGTGCCAGCAGTTTATACCGGACAGGAAACTACGAGCAGTACTTC. Translation: CASSLYRTGNYEQYF.